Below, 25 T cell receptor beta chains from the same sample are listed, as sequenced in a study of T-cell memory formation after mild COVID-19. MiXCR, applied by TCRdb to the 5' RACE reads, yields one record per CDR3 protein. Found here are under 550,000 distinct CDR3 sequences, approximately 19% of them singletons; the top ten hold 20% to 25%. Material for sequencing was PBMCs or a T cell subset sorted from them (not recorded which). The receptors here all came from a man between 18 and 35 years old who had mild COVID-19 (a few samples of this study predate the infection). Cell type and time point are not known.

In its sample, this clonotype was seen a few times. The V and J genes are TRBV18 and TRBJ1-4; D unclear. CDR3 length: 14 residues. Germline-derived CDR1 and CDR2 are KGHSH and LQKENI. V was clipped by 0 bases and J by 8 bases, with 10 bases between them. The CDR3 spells CASSPPPAREKLFF. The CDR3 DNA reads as TGTGCCAGCTCACCACCTCCAGCTCGGGAAAAACTGTTTTTT.

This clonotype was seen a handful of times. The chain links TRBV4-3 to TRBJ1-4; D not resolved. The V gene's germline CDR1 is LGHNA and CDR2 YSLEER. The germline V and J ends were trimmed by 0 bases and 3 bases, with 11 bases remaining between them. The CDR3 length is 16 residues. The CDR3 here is CASSQDGIGANEKLFF. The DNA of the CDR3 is TGCGCCAGCAGCCAAGATGGGATAGGAGCTAATGAAAAACTGTTTTTT.

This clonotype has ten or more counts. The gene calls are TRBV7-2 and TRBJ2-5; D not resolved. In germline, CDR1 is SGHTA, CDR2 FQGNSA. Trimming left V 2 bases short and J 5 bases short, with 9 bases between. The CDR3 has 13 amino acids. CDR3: CASSLLGPETQYF. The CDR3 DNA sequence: TGTGCCAGCAGCTTACTAGGACCCGAGACCCAGTACTTC.

The CDR3 here is CASSPYLGRTDTQYF. In DNA, the CDR3 is TGCGCCAGCAGTCCCTATCTTGGGCGCACAGATACGCAGTATTTT. V and J are TRBV23-1 and TRBJ2-3, with D uncertain. TRBV23-1 is reported as an ORF; its role is uncertain. This CDR3 is built from 15 residues. The ends were cut back, 4 bases at V and 1 base at J, with 12 bases in the middle.

CDR3 in amino acids: CSVVPDSNYGYTF. The CDR3 DNA reads as TGCAGCGTTGTACCGGATTCTAACTATGGCTACACCTTC. The gene calls are TRBV29-1 and TRBJ1-2, with D uncertain. Trimming removed 4 bases at V and 0 bases at J, with 9 bases between. The germline CDR1 and CDR2 sequences are SQVTM and ANQGSEA. The CDR3 is made up of 13 amino acids.

CDR3 sequence: CASSLRRGVSYEQYF. The CDR3 DNA reads as TGTGCCAGCAGCTTAAGGCGGGGGGTCTCCTACGAGCAGTACTTC. This sequence joins TRBV7-3 and TRBJ2-7, with 8 bases fitting TRBD2. CDR3 length: 15 amino acids. The germline CDR1 and CDR2 sequences are SGHTA and FQGTGA. After removal of 1 base from V and 0 bases from J, the junction contained 2 bases not matched to a gene.

CDR3 coding DNA: TGTGCCAGCAGGTACAACCCTAATCAGCCCCAGCATTTT. Translating it yields CASRYNPNQPQHF. The V call is TRBV6-5, the J call TRBJ1-5; D is ambiguous. The CDR3 spans 13 residues. Trimming removed 6 bases from V and 4 bases from J, with 10 bases in between. Germline CDR1 is MNHEY and CDR2 is SVGAGI.

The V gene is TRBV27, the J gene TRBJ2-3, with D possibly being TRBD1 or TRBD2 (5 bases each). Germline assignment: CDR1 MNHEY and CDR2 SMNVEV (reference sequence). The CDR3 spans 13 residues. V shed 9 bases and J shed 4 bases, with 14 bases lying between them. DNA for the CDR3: TGTGCCAGTGGGACCCTCCCGCCAGATACGCAGTATTTT. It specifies CASGTLPPDTQYF.

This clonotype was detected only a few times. The CDR3 DNA is TGCAGTGCTAGACCCGGACTAGCGGGGGGAATACATGAGCAGTTCTTC. Protein product: CSARPGLAGGIHEQFF. This chain joins TRBV20-1 and TRBJ2-1; 14 nucleotides agree with TRBD2. The germline V gene has CDR1 DFQATT and CDR2 SNEGSKA (reference sequence). This CDR3 region has 16 residues. V lost 2 bases and J lost 8; bases outside the gene matches: 8.

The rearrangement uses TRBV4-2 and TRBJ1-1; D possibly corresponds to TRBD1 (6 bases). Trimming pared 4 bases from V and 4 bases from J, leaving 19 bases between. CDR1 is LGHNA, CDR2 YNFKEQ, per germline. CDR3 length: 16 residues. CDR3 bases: TGTGCCAGCAGCCGGGGGCTGGACAGCCTGGGCACTGAAGCTTTCTTT. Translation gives CASSRGLDSLGTEAFF.

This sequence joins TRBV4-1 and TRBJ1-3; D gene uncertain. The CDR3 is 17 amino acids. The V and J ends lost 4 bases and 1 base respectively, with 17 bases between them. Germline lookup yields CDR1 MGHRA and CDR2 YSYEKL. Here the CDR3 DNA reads TGCGCCAGCAGCCCCTTGGTGGCCGTGTCTTCTGGAAACACCATATATTTT. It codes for CASSPLVAVSSGNTIYF.

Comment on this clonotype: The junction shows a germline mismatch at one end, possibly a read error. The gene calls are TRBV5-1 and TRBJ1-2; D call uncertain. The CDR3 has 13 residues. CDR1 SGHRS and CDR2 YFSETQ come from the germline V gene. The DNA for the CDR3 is TGCGCCAGCAGCCCTCCTTGGATGAGCGGCATCGCCTTC. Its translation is CASSPPWMSGIAF.

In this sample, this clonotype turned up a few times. The CDR3 region is CASSLHPSATDTQYF. The CDR3, as DNA: TGTGCCAGCAGCTTACACCCAAGTGCCACAGATACGCAGTATTTT. The chain carries TRBV7-9 and TRBJ2-3; D is uncertain. The V gene lost 2 bases and the J gene lost 2 bases, with 11 bases spanning the gap. The germline V gene encodes CDR1 SEHNR and CDR2 FQNEAQ (reference sequence). CDR3 length: 15 amino acids.

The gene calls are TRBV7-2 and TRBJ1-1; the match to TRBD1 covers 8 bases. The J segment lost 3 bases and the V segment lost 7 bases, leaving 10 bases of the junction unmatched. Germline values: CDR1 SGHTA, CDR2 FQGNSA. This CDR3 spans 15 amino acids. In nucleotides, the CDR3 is TGTGCCAGCACCCTAGGGGCCAGGGGGCACACTGAAGCTTTCTTT. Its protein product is CASTLGARGHTEAFF.

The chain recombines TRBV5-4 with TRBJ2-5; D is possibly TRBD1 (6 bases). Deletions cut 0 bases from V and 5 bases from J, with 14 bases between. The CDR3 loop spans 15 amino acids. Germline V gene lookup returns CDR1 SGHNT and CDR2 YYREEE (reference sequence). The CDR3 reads CASSLGYSQGETQYF. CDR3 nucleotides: TGTGCCAGCAGCTTGGGCTATTCGCAGGGGGAGACCCAGTACTTC.

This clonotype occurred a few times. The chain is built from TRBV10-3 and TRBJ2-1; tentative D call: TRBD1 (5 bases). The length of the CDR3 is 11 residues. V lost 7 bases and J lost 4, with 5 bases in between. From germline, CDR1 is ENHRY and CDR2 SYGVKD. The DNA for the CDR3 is TGTGCCATCAAGGGGTACAATGAGCAGTTCTTC. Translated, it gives CAIKGYNEQFF.

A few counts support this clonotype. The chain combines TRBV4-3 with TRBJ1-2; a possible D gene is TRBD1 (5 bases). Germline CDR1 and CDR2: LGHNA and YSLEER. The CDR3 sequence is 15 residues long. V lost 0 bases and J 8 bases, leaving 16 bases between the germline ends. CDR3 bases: TGCGCCAGCAGCCAAGATCCGCTCCAGGGCGGAGGCTACACCTTC. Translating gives CASSQDPLQGGGYTF.

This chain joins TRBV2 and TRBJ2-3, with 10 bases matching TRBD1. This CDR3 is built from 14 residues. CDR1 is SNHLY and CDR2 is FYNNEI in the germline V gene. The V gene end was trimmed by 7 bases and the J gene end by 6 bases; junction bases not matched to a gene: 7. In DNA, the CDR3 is TGTGCCAGCACTACGACAGGGGGCAAGGATACGCAGTATTTT. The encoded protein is CASTTTGGKDTQYF.

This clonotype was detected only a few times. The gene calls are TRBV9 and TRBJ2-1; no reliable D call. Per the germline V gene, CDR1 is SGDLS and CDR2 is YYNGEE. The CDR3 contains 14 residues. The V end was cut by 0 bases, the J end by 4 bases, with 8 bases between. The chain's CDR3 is CASSVVQRYNEQFF. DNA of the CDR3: TGTGCCAGCAGCGTAGTGCAGAGATACAATGAGCAGTTCTTC.

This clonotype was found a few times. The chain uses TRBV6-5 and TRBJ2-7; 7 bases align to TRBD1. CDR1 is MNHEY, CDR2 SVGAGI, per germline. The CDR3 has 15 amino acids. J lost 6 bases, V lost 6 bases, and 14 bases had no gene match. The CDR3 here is CASSQSGTDVREQYF. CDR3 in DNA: TGTGCCAGCAGCCAATCCGGGACAGACGTCCGCGAGCAGTACTTC.

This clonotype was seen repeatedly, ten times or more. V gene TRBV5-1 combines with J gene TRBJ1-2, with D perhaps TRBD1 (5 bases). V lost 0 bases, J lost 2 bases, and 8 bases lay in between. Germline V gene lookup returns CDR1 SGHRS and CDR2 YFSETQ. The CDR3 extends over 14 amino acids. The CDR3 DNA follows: TGCGCCAGCAGCTTGGAGTCAGGGAACTATGGCTACACCTTC. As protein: CASSLESGNYGYTF.

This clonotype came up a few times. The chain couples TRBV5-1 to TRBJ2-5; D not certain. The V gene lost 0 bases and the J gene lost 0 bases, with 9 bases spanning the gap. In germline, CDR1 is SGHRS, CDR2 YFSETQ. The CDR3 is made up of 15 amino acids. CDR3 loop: CASSLGEGNQETQYF. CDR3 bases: TGCGCCAGCAGCTTGGGGGAAGGAAACCAAGAGACCCAGTACTTC.

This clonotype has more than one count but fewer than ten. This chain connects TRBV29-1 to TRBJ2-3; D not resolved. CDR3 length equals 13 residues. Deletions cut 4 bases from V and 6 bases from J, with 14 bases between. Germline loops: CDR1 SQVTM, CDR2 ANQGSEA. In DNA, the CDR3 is TGCAGCGTTGGGGTCCGAGACGCGGATACGCAGTATTTT. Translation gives CSVGVRDADTQYF.

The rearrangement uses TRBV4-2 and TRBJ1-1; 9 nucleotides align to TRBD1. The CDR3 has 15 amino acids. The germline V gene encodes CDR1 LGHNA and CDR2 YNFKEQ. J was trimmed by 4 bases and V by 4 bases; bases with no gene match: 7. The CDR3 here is CASSRQGGLSTEAFF. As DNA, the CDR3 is TGTGCCAGCAGCCGACAGGGGGGGCTGAGCACTGAAGCTTTCTTT.

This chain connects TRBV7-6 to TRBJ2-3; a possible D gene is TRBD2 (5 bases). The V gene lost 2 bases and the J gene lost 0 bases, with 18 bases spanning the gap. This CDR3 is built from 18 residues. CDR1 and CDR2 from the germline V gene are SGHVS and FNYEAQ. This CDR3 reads CASSLYDAGPSSTDTQYF. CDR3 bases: TGTGCCAGCAGCTTATATGACGCGGGCCCATCTAGCACAGATACGCAGTATTTT.